Listed below are T cell receptor beta chains from one sample, sequenced in a study of blood T cell repertoires in COVID-19. The table came from immunoSEQ multiplex PCR; TCRdb's copy has only in-frame clones and leaves some out. This sample has more than 150,000 clones, with about four fifths found just once. Sequencing was done on a sample of peripheral blood. All receptors derive from a woman aged 80 or over with COVID-19, enrolled during active disease. Both conserved end residues are part of each CDR3. D genes are given only for firm matches. Size is stated for part of the rows, as once, few or many counts, or as a class when the clone is expanded.

d_call	v_call	clone_size	j_call	cdr3_aa	cdr3_nt
TRBD1	TRBV2	.	TRBJ1-1	CASSGDRGPAFF	TGTGCCAGCAGTGGAGACAGGGGGCCGGCTTTCTTT
.	TRBV19	.	TRBJ1-1	CASSKGRVNTEAFF	TGTGCCAGTAGTAAAGGCAGGGTAAACACTGAAGCTTTCTTT
TRBD1	TRBV27	.	TRBJ1-3	CASSFIDRVSSGNTIYF	TGTGCCAGCAGTTTCATCGACAGGGTTTCCTCTGGAAACACCATATATTTT
.	TRBV18	.	TRBJ2-7	CASSGGTYEQYF	TGTGCCAGCTCAGGGGGGACCTACGAGCAGTACTTC
TRBD2	TRBV2	once	TRBJ2-3	CASSVQRGSTDTQYF	TGTGCCAGCAGTGTACAGCGGGGCTCCACAGATACGCAGTATTTT
.	TRBV19	few	TRBJ1-5	CASSPQVSNQPQHF	TGTGCCAGTAGTCCACAGGTTAGCAATCAGCCCCAGCATTTT
.	TRBV9	.	TRBJ2-2	CASSVVSLQANTGELFF	TGTGCCAGCAGCGTAGTTTCGTTACAGGCGAACACCGGGGAGCTGTTTTTT
.	TRBV6-5	.	TRBJ2-3	CASSRGNTDTQYF	TGTGCCAGCAGCCGCGGAAACACAGATACGCAGTATTTT
.	TRBV7-3	.	TRBJ2-2	CATRSRADTGELFF	TGTGCCACCAGGTCCCGAGCCGACACCGGGGAGCTGTTTTTT
.	TRBV7-2	.	TRBJ2-7	CASSLSPGTASYEQYF	TGTGCCAGCAGCCTGTCCCCCGGGACTGCCTCCTACGAGCAGTACTTC
TRBD2	TRBV7-2	once	TRBJ2-1	CASSSLAGGTYNEQFF	TGTGCCAGCAGCTCCTTAGCGGGGGGCACCTACAATGAGCAGTTCTTC
TRBD2	TRBV7-3	.	TRBJ2-1	CASSFGGAPYNEQFF	TGTGCCAGCAGCTTCGGGGGGGCCCCCTACAATGAGCAGTTCTTC
TRBD1	TRBV6-5	.	TRBJ1-5	CASSPGQGEQPQHF	TGTGCCAGTTCCCCGGGACAGGGGGAACAGCCCCAGCATTTT
TRBD2	TRBV9	.	TRBJ2-1	CASSVGSLAGGHYNEQFF	TGTGCCAGCAGCGTAGGATCACTAGCGGGGGGGCATTACAATGAGCAGTTCTTC
.	TRBV27	.	TRBJ2-1	CASSFSQDEQFF	TGTGCCAGCAGTTTTAGCCAAGATGAGCAGTTCTTC
.	TRBV6-6	.	TRBJ2-2	CASRIQGYGELFF	TGTGCCAGCAGAATACAGGGTTACGGGGAGCTGTTTTTT
TRBD1	TRBV7-9	large	TRBJ2-1	CASSFFPGTGGDEQFF	TGTGCCAGCAGCTTTTTCCCCGGGACAGGGGGCGATGAGCAGTTCTTC
.	TRBV6-5	.	TRBJ1-1	CASSYPPAGTNTEAFF	TGTGCCAGCAGTTACCCCCCGGCGGGGACGAACACTGAAGCTTTCTTT
.	TRBV19	.	TRBJ1-2	CASRDSAGSYGYTF	TGTGCCAGTAGGGACTCGGCGGGTAGCTATGGCTACACCTTC
TRBD1	TRBV19	.	TRBJ1-5	CASRNRGSYQPQHF	TGTGCCAGTAGGAACAGGGGTAGCTATCAGCCCCAGCATTTT
TRBD2	TRBV4-2	.	TRBJ2-1	CASSPSTAGGREQFF	TGTGCCAGCAGCCCGAGCACAGCGGGGGGGCGTGAGCAGTTCTTC
.	TRBV5-1	.	TRBJ2-5	CASSLERGETQYF	TGCGCCAGCAGCTTGGAGCGCGGGGAGACCCAGTACTTC
.	TRBV20-1	few	TRBJ1-5	CSASLAGRQPQHF	TGCAGTGCTAGTCTGGCGGGGAGGCAGCCCCAGCATTTT
TRBD1	TRBV15	.	TRBJ1-1	CATSITRDSSVVAFF	TGTGCCACCAGCATTACTCGGGACAGCTCGGTAGTAGCTTTCTTT
TRBD1	TRBV18	.	TRBJ2-1	CASSLGTGGNEQFF	TGTGCCAGCTCACTCGGGACAGGGGGTAATGAGCAGTTCTTC
.	TRBV6-5	.	TRBJ1-1	CASSSFRGAEAFF	TGTGCCAGCAGTTCTTTCAGGGGAGCTGAAGCTTTCTTT
.	TRBV6-2/TRBV6-3	.	TRBJ2-1	CASSHDGGSYNEQFF	TGTGCCAGCAGTCACGACGGGGGCTCCTACAATGAGCAGTTCTTC
.	TRBV13	once	TRBJ2-7	CASSLGRQEQYF	TGTGCCAGCAGCTTAGGCCGACAGGAGCAGTACTTC
.	TRBV19	.	TRBJ2-3	CASRPPGDTQYF	TGTGCCAGCCGCCCCCCCGGGGATACGCAGTATTTT
.	TRBV5-1	.	TRBJ2-5	CASSLYPSQIQETQYF	TGCGCCAGCAGCTTGTATCCATCACAGATCCAAGAGACCCAGTACTTC
TRBD1	TRBV3-1/TRBV3-2	.	TRBJ2-5	CASSQVHRQGHQETQYF	TGTGCCAGCAGCCAAGTTCATCGACAGGGCCATCAAGAGACCCAGTACTTC
.	TRBV7-9	.	TRBJ1-1	CASSATGLGNTEAFF	TGTGCCAGCAGCGCTACAGGGTTGGGGAACACTGAAGCTTTCTTT
TRBD1	TRBV2	.	TRBJ2-3	CASRRTGPFTDTQYF	TGTGCCAGCAGAAGGACAGGCCCCTTCACAGATACGCAGTATTTT
.	TRBV19	.	TRBJ2-3	CASSMQVGTQYF	TGTGCCAGTAGTATGCAAGTCGGTACGCAGTATTTT
.	TRBV21-1	.	TRBJ2-3	CARKPGQGTDTQYF	TGTGCCAGAAAACCGGGACAGGGAACAGATACGCAGTATTTT
.	TRBV5-1	.	TRBJ1-4	CASSLTGVDEKLFF	TGCGCCAGCAGTTTGACCGGAGTCGATGAAAAACTGTTTTTT
.	TRBV24-1	.	TRBJ1-2	CAIQDAFLFGYTF	TGTGCCATACAGGATGCCTTTTTGTTTGGCTACACCTTC